These 3 T cell receptor beta chains were all obtained from the same sample, sequenced in a study of T cell repertoires in cytomegalovirus infection. TCRdb reprocessed the reads with MiXCR, giving one entry per CDR3 protein. The table lists about a million distinct CDR3 sequences, roughly 30% of them singletons. Which antigens these TCRs recognize remains unknown. The sample consisted of cultured CD8+ T cells from PBMCs, taken from culture after CMV antigen stimulation. Receptors originate from a human donor in good health (CMV status not recorded). Some clones in this sample may be carry-over from other donors' samples.

V gene TRBV5-5 combines with J gene TRBJ2-4; a weak D match, TRBD2 (5 bases). This CDR3 spans 16 amino acids. The germline gives CDR1 SGHKS, CDR2 YYEKEE (reference sequence). The ends were cut back, 4 bases at V and 3 bases at J, with 17 bases in the middle. The CDR3 DNA reads as TGTGCCAGCAGCCCCCTGGGAGATGATAGCAAAAACATTCAGTACTTC. It translates to CASSPLGDDSKNIQYF.

CDR3: CAISESRSRGRTYEQYF. In nucleotides, the CDR3 is TGTGCCATCAGTGAGTCGAGGTCCAGGGGGAGGACCTACGAGCAGTACTTC. The chain combines TRBV10-3 with TRBJ2-7, with a possible D match to TRBD1 (7 bases). Trimming left V 0 bases short and J 2 bases short, with 17 bases between. CDR1 is ENHRY and CDR2 is SYGVKD in the germline V gene. This CDR3 region has 17 residues.

The rearrangement links TRBV5-5 to TRBJ1-2; D perhaps matches TRBD1 (5 bases). The CDR3 is made up of 15 amino acids. CDR1 and CDR2 (germline): SGHKS, YYEKEE (reference sequence). Trimming pared 0 bases from V and 3 bases from J, leaving 12 bases between. This CDR3 is CASSLVPGDDYGYTF. For the CDR3, the DNA is TGTGCCAGCAGCTTGGTGCCGGGGGACGACTATGGCTACACCTTC.